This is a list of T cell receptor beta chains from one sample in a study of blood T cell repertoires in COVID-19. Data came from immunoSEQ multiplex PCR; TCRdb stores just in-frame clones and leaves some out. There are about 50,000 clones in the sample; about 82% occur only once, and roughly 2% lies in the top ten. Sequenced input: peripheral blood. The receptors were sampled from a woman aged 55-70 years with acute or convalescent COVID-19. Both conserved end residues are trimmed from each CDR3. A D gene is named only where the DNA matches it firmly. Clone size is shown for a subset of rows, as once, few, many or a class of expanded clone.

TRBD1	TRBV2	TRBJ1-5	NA	ASSQDRGPSQPQH
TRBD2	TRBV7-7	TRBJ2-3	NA	ASSLGSGGFSSTDTQY
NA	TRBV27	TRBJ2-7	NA	ASSLSSYEQY
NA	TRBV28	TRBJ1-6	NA	ASSLRQNNSPLH
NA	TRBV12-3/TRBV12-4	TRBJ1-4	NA	ASSFGPGSLF
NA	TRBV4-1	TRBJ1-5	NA	ASSQKVGGASDQPQH
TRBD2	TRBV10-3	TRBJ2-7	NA	AISQGAGAREQY
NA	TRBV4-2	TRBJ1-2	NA	ASSQTEPNYGYT
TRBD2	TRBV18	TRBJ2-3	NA	ASSPTSGGAGGTDTQY
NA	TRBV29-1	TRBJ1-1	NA	SVGYSGRNTEAF
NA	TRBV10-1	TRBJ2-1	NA	ASSENRSPEQF
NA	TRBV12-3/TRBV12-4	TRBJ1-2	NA	ASSFWGGGYT
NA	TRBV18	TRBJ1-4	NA	ASSPFSGNEKLF
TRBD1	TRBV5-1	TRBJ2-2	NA	ASSGTGDGTGELF
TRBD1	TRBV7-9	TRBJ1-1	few	ASSWPGQGKTEAF
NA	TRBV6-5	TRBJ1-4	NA	ASSYSYRNEKLF
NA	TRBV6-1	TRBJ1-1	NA	ASSEWKGSTEAF
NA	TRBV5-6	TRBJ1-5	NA	ASSLGREDQPQH
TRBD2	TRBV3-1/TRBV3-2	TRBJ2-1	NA	ASSPGLAGGPNEQF
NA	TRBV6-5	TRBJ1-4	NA	ASSSLGKKLF
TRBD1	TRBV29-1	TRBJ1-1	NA	SVDPGTGVRNTEAF
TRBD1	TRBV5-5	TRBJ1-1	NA	ASSGTVRHTEAF
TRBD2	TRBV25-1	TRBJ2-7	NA	ASTGPGLGSGGYEQY
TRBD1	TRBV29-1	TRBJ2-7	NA	SVEGVAGGASYEQY
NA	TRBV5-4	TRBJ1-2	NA	ASSFPRGRDGYT
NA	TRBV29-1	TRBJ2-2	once	SVAGQGGTGELF
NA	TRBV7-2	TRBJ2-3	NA	ASTNTDTQY
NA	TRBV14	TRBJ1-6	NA	ASSQVAGIRSPLH
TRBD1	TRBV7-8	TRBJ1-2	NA	ASSSHDRGNYGYT
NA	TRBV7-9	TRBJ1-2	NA	ASSQTDYGYT
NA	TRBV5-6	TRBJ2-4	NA	ASSLGPAKNIQY
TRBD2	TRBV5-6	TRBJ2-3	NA	ASSFKGSGSKDTQY
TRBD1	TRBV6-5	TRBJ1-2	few	ASRTGLNYGYT
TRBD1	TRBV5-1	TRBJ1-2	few	ASSSTGRYGYT
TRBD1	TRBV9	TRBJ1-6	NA	ASSAEGQGFDNSPLH
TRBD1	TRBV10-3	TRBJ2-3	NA	AISEPGTGTTDTQY
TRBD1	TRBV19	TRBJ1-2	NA	ASSTLPGQGAVYT
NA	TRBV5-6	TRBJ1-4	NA	ASSLYRNEEKLF
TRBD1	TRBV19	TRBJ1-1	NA	ASSRPDTGARSAF
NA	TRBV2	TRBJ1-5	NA	ASVKTGNNQPQH
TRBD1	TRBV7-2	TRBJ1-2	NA	ASSYRDSPIHGYT
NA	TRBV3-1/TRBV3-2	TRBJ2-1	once	ASSPRPGDSGYNEQF
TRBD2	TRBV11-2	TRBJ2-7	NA	ASSPGLAVGYEQY
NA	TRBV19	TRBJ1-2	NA	ASSKKGDYGYT
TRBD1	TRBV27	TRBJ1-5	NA	ASSSPGQGNQPQH
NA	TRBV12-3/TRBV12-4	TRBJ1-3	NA	ASDGVHGNTIY
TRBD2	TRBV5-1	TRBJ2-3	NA	ASSLWGGRSTDTQY
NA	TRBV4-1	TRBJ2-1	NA	ASSQVETSSSSEQF
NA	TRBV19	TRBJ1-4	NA	ASRERPSNEKLF
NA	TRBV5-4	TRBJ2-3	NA	ASSLGGQSTDTQY
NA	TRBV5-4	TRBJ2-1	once	ASSLRLINEQF
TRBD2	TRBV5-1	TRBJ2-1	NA	ASSLEILAGVEQF
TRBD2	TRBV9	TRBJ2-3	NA	ASSVRASGSKRTDTQY
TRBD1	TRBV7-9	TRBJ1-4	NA	ASSLGTALYNEKLF